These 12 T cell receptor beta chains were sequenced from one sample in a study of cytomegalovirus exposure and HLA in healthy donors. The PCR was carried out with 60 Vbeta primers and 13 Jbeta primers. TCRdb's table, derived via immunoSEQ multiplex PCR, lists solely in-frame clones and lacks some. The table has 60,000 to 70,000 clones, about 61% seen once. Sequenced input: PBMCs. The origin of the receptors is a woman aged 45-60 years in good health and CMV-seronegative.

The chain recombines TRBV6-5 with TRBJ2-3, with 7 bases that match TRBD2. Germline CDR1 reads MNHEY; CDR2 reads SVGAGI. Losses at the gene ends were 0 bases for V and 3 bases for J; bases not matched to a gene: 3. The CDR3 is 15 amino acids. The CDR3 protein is CASSYSRGRTDTQYF. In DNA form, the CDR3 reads TGTGCCAGCAGTTACTCGCGCGGGAGAACAGATACGCAGTATTTT.

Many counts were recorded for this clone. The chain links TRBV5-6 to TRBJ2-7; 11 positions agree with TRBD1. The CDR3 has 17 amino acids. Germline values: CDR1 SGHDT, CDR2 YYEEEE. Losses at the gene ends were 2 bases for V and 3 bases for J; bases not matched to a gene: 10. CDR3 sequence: CASSFQTGTGGYYEQYF. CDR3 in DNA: TGTGCCAGCAGCTTTCAAACCGGGACAGGGGGATACTACGAGCAGTACTTC.

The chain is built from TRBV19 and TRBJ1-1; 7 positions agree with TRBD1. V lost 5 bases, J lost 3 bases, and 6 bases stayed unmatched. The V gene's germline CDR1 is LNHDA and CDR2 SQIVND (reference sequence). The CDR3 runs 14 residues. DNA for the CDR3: TGTGCCAGTAGTGACAGGGTTTTTGACACTGAAGCTTTCTTT. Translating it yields CASSDRVFDTEAFF.

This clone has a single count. The CDR3 loop is CASSTRQGGEAFF. In DNA form, the CDR3 reads TGTGCCAGCAGTACCAGACAGGGCGGAGAAGCTTTCTTT. The V and J genes are TRBV6-5 and TRBJ1-1; 7 bases are shared with TRBD1. Germline V gives CDR1 MNHEY, CDR2 SVGAGI. Germline trimming cut 5 bases from V and 8 bases from J; bases unmatched to any gene: 8. The CDR3 extends over 13 amino acids.

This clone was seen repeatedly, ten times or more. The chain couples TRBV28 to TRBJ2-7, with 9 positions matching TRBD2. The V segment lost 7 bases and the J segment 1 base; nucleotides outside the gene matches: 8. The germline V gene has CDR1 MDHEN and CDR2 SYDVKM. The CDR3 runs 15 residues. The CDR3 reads CASNESGRSSYEQYF. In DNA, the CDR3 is TGTGCCAGCAATGAGAGCGGGAGGTCTTCCTACGAGCAGTACTTC.

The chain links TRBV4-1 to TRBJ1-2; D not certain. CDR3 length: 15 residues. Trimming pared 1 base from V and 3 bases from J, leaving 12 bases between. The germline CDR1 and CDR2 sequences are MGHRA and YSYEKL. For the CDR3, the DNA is TGCGCCAGCAGCCAAGTCACACGGAGGGACTATGGCTACACCTTC. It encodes CASSQVTRRDYGYTF.

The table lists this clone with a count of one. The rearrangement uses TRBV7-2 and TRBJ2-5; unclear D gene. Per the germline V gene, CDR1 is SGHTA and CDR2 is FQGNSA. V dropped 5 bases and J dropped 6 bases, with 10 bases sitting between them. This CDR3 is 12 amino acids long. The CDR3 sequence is CASSPPQKTQYF. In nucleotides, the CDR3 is TGTGCCAGCAGCCCTCCGCAGAAGACCCAGTACTTC.

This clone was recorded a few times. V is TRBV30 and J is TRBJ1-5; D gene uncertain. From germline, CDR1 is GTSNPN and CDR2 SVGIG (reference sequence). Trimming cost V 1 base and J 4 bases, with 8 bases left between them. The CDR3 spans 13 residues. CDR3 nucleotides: TGTGCCTGGAGTGCCAGAGGGAATCAGCCCCAGCATTTT. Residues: CAWSARGNQPQHF.

The CDR3 nucleotides read TGTGCCCGCCGGGGACAGGGGGCGTCCAACTATGGCTACACCTTC. The encoded protein is CARRGQGASNYGYTF. This rearrangement joins TRBV30 to TRBJ1-2, with 12 bases aligning to TRBD1. The V and J ends lost 8 bases and 2 bases, in that order; junction bases with no gene match: 9. CDR3 length: 15 residues. The V gene's germline CDR1 is GTSNPN and CDR2 SVGIG (reference sequence).

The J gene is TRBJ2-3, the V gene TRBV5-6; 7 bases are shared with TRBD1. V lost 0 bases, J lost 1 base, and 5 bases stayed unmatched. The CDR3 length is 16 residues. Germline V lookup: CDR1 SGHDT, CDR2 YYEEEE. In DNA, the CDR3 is TGTGCCAGCAGCTTGGGGCGGACAGGCGGCACAGATACGCAGTATTTT. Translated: CASSLGRTGGTDTQYF.

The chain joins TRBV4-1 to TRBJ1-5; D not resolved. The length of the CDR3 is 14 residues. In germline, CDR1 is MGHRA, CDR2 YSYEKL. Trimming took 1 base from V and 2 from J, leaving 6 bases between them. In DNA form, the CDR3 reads TGCGCCAGCAGCCAAGTTTATGGCAATCAGCCCCAGCATTTT. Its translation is CASSQVYGNQPQHF.

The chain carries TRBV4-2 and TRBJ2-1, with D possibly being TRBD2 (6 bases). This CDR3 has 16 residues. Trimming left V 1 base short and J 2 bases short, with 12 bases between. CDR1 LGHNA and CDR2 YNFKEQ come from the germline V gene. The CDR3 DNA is TGTGCCAGCAGCCAAGGCGGGACCCTCCCCTACAATGAGCAGTTCTTC. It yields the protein CASSQGGTLPYNEQFF.